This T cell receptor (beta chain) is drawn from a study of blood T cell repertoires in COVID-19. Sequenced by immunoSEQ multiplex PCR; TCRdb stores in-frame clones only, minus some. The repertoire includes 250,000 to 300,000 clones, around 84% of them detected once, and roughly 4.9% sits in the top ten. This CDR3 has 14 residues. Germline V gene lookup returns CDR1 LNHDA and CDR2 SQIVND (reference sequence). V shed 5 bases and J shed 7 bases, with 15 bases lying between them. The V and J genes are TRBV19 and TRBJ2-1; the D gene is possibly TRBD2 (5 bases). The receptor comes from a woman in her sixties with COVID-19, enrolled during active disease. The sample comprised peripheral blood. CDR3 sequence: CASSARGSFNEQFF. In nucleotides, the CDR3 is TGTGCCAGTAGTGCCAGAGGGTCCTTTAATGAGCAGTTCTTC.